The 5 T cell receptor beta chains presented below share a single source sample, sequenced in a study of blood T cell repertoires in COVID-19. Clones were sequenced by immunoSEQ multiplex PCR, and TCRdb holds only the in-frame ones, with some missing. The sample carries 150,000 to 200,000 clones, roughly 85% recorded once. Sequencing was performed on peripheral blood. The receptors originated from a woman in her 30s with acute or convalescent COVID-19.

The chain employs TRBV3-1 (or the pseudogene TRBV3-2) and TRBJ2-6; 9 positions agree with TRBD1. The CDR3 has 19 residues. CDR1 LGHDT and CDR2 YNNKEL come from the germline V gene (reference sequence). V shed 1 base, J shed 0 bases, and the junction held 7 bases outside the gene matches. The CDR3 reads CASSQGIGTGTSGANVLTF. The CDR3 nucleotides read TGTGCCAGCAGCCAAGGTATCGGGACAGGGACCTCTGGGGCCAACGTCCTGACTTTC.

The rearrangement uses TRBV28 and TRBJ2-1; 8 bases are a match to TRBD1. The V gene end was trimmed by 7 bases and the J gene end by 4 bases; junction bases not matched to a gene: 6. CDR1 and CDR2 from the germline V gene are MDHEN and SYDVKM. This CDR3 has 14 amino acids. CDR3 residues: CASIDRTGYNEQFF. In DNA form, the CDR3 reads TGTGCCAGCATTGACAGGACAGGGTACAATGAGCAGTTCTTC.

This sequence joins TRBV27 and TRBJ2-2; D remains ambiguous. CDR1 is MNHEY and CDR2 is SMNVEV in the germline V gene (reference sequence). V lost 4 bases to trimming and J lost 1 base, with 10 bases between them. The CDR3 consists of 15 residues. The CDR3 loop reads CASSYGSLNTGELFF. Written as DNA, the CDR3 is TGTGCCAGCAGTTACGGGTCCTTGAACACCGGGGAGCTGTTTTTT.

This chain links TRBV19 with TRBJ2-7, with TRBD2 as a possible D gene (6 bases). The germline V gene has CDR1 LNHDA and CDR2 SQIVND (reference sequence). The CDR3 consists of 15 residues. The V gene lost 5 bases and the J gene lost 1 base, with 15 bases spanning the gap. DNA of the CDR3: TGTGCCAGTAGTCTGGCAGGGCGGGGTTCCTACGAGCAGTACTTC. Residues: CASSLAGRGSYEQYF.

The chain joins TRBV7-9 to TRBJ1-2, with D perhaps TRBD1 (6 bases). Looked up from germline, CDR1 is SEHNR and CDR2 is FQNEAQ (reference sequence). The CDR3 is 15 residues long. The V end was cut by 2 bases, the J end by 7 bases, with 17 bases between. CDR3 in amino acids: CASSLLGQFFGGYTF. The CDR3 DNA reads TGTGCCAGCAGCTTACTGGGACAATTTTTTGGTGGCTACACCTTC.